Listed below are T cell receptor beta chains from one sample, sequenced in a study of T cells after yellow fever vaccination. TCRdb redid the calling of the 5' RACE reads with MiXCR, one entry per CDR3 protein. The data show about 580,000 distinct CDR3 sequences, with about a sixth seen just once and roughly a sixth held by the top ten. Specimen: PBMCs, collected about 5 days after the first yellow fever vaccination. These receptors all come from a man between 18 and 35 years old who received the YFV17D yellow fever vaccine. CDR3s include the opening cysteine and the closing phenylalanine or tryptophan. Each record gives: D gene, J gene, clone size, V gene, CDR3 DNA, CDR3 protein. D genes are given only for firm matches. For some rows the clone size is stated as once, few or many, or as a class when expanded; others skip it.

d_gene: .; j_gene: TRBJ2-5; abundance: few; v_gene: TRBV28; CDR3nt: TGTGCCAGCAGTTTATTCGGGCCCCAGGGGGGAGAGACCCAGTACTTC; CDR3aa: CASSLFGPQGGETQYF
d_gene: TRBD1; j_gene: TRBJ1-2; abundance: .; v_gene: TRBV4-3; CDR3nt: TGCGCCAGCAGTCCGGGACAGGGAAGTGGGTATGGCTACACCTTC; CDR3aa: CASSPGQGSGYGYTF
d_gene: TRBD1; j_gene: TRBJ1-1; abundance: few; v_gene: TRBV7-2; CDR3nt: TGTGCCAGCAGAATCGACAGGGCCGAAGCTTTCTTT; CDR3aa: CASRIDRAEAFF
d_gene: .; j_gene: TRBJ1-5; abundance: .; v_gene: TRBV6-2/TRBV6-3; CDR3nt: TGTGCCAGCAGCCCTCGGGACGTAAGGTATAGCAATCAGCCCCAGCATTTT; CDR3aa: CASSPRDVRYSNQPQHF
d_gene: TRBD1; j_gene: TRBJ1-2; abundance: few; v_gene: TRBV7-2; CDR3nt: TGTGCCAGCAGCCCAGTTGGGGGACAGAACTATGGCTACACCTTC; CDR3aa: CASSPVGGQNYGYTF
d_gene: .; j_gene: TRBJ1-5; abundance: .; v_gene: TRBV15; CDR3nt: TGTGCCACCAGCAGAGGTTTCCGGGATCTTGGCAATCAGCCCCAGCATTTT; CDR3aa: CATSRGFRDLGNQPQHF
d_gene: .; j_gene: TRBJ2-3; abundance: few; v_gene: TRBV6-5; CDR3nt: TGTGCCAGCAGTTACTCTCGCGGTTTCACAGATACGCAGTATTTT; CDR3aa: CASSYSRGFTDTQYF
d_gene: TRBD2; j_gene: TRBJ2-1; abundance: .; v_gene: TRBV7-2; CDR3nt: TGTGCCAGCATCCATGAGCGGGACTACAATGAGCAGTTCTTC; CDR3aa: CASIHERDYNEQFF
d_gene: .; j_gene: TRBJ2-5; abundance: few; v_gene: TRBV3-1; CDR3nt: TGTGCCAGCAGCCAAGGGTTGAGGTCGGAGACCCAGTACTTC; CDR3aa: CASSQGLRSETQYF
d_gene: .; j_gene: TRBJ2-7; abundance: .; v_gene: TRBV19; CDR3nt: TGTGCCAGTAGTATAAGGAATCCCTACGAGCAGTACTTC; CDR3aa: CASSIRNPYEQYF
d_gene: .; j_gene: TRBJ2-7; abundance: few; v_gene: TRBV29-1; CDR3nt: TGCAGTTCCCCCCCGCCAGTCGAGCAGTACTTC; CDR3aa: CSSPPPVEQYF
d_gene: .; j_gene: TRBJ1-1; abundance: .; v_gene: TRBV28; CDR3nt: TGTGCCAGCAGTTTAATCTTTAACACTGAAGCTTTCTTT; CDR3aa: CASSLIFNTEAFF
d_gene: .; j_gene: TRBJ1-5; abundance: .; v_gene: TRBV28; CDR3nt: TGTGCCAGCCGGTCGTTGAGACCGGCTCAGCCCCAGCATTTT; CDR3aa: CASRSLRPAQPQHF
d_gene: .; j_gene: TRBJ1-3; abundance: few; v_gene: TRBV5-1; CDR3nt: TGCGCCAGCAGCCCGGGACCGATCGACTCTGGAAACACCATATATTTT; CDR3aa: CASSPGPIDSGNTIYF